This T cell receptor (beta chain) derives from a study of CD8 T cells in ankylosing spondylitis. General study results and limits: Disease-linked clones had a CD8+ phenotype and relatively low frequency in peripheral blood. Matched ankylosing spondylitis synovial fluid reportedly contained a significantly enriched population of disease-linked clones. One TCR beta motif, made up of several highly homologous variants, appeared characteristic of ankylosing spondylitis blood.

The ends lost 4 bases at V and 4 bases at J; junction bases unmatched: 9. Germline assignment: CDR1 SEHNR and CDR2 FQNEAQ (reference sequence). The CDR3 extends over 15 amino acids. The TCR beta libraries were generated through quantitative 5'-RACE incorporating molecular barcodes. TCRdb called the 5' RACE reads again in MiXCR, with one record for every CDR3 protein. Of approximately 150,000 distinct CDR3 sequences in the sample, roughly 30% were seen once. Turning to this clonotype: What it recognizes is unknown.

Sequencing input: synovial fluid, either unsorted or a sorted T cell fraction (not recorded which). The rearrangement joins TRBV7-9 to TRBJ1-1; TRBD1 agrees at 7 bases. This receptor was taken from a male donor with ankylosing spondylitis. CDR3 region: CASSSQGGSGTEAFF. CDR3 bases: TGTGCCAGCAGCTCCCAGGGGGGGTCGGGCACTGAAGCTTTCTTT.